The clone carrying this T cell receptor (beta chain) was counted once. Antigen: not known. This sample is drawn from a study of cytomegalovirus exposure and HLA in healthy donors. From the roughly 110-subject validation cohort, which was separate from the roughly 610-subject first cohort, the donors were drawn. The germline V gene encodes CDR1 SEHNR and CDR2 FQNEAQ (reference sequence). The CDR3 totals 15 residues. V trimming: 1 base; J trimming: 4 bases; junction bases outside the gene matches: 5. Study observations and caveats: In the approximately 120 validation repertoires, a later analysis found that first-cohort TCR clusters tended to co-occur. Rarity held for most TCR sequences, but there were some public TCRs that occurred in many donors.

Clones were sequenced by immunoSEQ multiplex PCR, and TCRdb holds only the in-frame ones, with some missing. The profile covers about 340,000 clones, with 86% appearing a single time and around 0.84% taken by the ten largest. The chain links TRBV7-9 to TRBJ2-7; 9 nucleotides align to TRBD1. The receptor was derived from a woman in her late teens or twenties in good health and CMV-seronegative. Sequenced input: PBMCs. The CDR3 spells CASSLGGTGLYEQYF. The CDR3 DNA sequence: TGTGCCAGCAGCTTAGGTGGGACAGGGCTGTACGAGCAGTACTTC.